This T cell receptor (beta chain) was sequenced for a study of long-term antiretroviral therapy in people with HIV. Overall study results and limits: Gathering of blood took place between 2004 and 2017, possibly under older ART regimens.

V was clipped by 4 bases and J by 0 bases, with 17 bases between them. Germline CDR1 is SGHRS and CDR2 is YFSETQ. This CDR3 region has 17 residues. immunoSEQ v3.0 was run at survey level. Sequencing used immunoSEQ multiplex PCR; TCRdb keeps in-frame clones, though not all of them. In the table there are over 20,000 clones, approximately 89% of which are singletons. Turning to this clone: Its specificity is unknown.

V gene TRBV5-1 combines with J gene TRBJ1-3; D may be TRBD1 (5 bases). The specimen was unsorted PBMCs, collected approximately 2.5 years after starting antiretroviral therapy. This clonotype was sampled from a woman in her forties or fifties with HIV. This CDR3 reads CASSPRTDTLSGNTIYF. The CDR3 coding sequence is TGCGCCAGCAGCCCACGGACGGACACACTCTCTGGAAACACCATATATTTT.